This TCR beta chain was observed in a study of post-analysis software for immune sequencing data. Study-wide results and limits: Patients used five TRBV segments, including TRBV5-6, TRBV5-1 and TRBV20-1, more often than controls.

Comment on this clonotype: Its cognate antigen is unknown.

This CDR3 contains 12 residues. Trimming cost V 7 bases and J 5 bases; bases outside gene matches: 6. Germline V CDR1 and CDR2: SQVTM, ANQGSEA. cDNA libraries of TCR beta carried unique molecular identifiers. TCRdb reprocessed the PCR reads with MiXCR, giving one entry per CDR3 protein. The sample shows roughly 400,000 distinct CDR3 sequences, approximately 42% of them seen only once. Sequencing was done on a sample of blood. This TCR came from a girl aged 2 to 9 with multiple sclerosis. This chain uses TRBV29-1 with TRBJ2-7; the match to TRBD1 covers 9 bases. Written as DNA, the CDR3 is TGCAGCGGCCGGGACAGGGCCCACGAGCAGTACTTC. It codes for CSGRDRAHEQYF.